The next 2 T cell receptor beta chains were all read from a single sample in a study of cytomegalovirus exposure and HLA in healthy donors. The primer mix had 60 Vbeta and 13 Jbeta primers. Here immunoSEQ multiplex PCR was the method, and the copy in TCRdb shows in-frame clones only, minus some. The sample shows about 180,000 clones, 75% to 85% of them seen only once. The sample taken for sequencing was PBMCs. These receptors were obtained from a young woman in good health and CMV-seronegative.

The rearrangement links TRBV6-5 to TRBJ2-3; tentatively, D is TRBD2 (6 bases). CDR3 length: 16 amino acids. Trimming pared 2 bases from V and 0 bases from J, leaving 12 bases between. The germline CDR1 and CDR2 sequences are MNHEY and SVGAGI. DNA of the CDR3: TGTGCCAGCAGTTACGGAGGGAGCGGTAGCACAGATACGCAGTATTTT. This translates into CASSYGGSGSTDTQYF.

V is TRBV28 and J is TRBJ1-5, with D unresolved. The germline V gene has CDR1 MDHEN and CDR2 SYDVKM. The germline V and J ends were trimmed by 1 base and 3 bases, with 10 bases remaining between them. This CDR3 has 15 amino acids. The CDR3 sequence is CASSLYSSFNQPQHF. CDR3 in DNA: TGTGCCAGCAGTTTATATAGCAGCTTCAATCAGCCCCAGCATTTT.